This is a list of T cell receptor beta chains from one sample in a study of glioma-infiltrating T cells after dendritic cell vaccination. Method: immunoSEQ multiplex PCR; TCRdb's copy keeps in-frame clones and lacks some. There are tens of thousands of clones in the sample; approximately 83% occur only once, and 11% lies in the top ten. The source was blood, collected before dendritic cell vaccination. The source is a human donor with glioblastoma. CDR3s include the opening cysteine and the closing phenylalanine or tryptophan. A D gene is named only where the DNA matches it firmly. Only some rows state a clone size, as once, few, many or a class for expanded clones.

abundance | j_gene | d_gene | v_gene | CDR3nt | CDR3aa
NA | TRBJ2-5 | NA | TRBV30 | TGTGCCTGGGACTTCGGGACTCCTCAAGAGACCCAGTACTTC | CAWDFGTPQETQYF
NA | TRBJ1-5 | TRBD1 | TRBV19 | TGTGCCAGTAGTAGCGGGACAGGGGAGAATCAGCCCCAGCATTTT | CASSSGTGENQPQHF
few | TRBJ1-2 | NA | TRBV18 | TGTGCCAGCTCACCGGGGAGTAACTATGGCTACACCTTC | CASSPGSNYGYTF
few | TRBJ2-3 | NA | TRBV23-1 | TGCGCCAGAAAACAGGGTACAGCGATCACAGATACGCAGTATTTT | CARKQGTAITDTQYF
NA | TRBJ1-2 | NA | TRBV10-3 | TGTGCCATCAGTGAGTCGTTCGCAGCGGGCTACACCTTC | CAISESFAAGYTF
NA | TRBJ1-1 | NA | TRBV7-2 | TGTGCCAGCAGCTTAGGACTGGCTCAGAACACTGAAGCTTTCTTT | CASSLGLAQNTEAFF
NA | TRBJ1-3 | NA | TRBV6-5 | TGTGCCAGCAGTTACTCGAGACAGTCCTCTGGAAACACCATATATTTT | CASSYSRQSSGNTIYF
once | TRBJ2-3 | TRBD1 | TRBV10-3 | TGTGCCATCAGGAGGGGGCGCGACACAGATACGCAGTATTTT | CAIRRGRDTDTQYF
NA | TRBJ1-2 | NA | TRBV19 | TGTGCCAGTAGTAGGGAGTACAACGCAGCGGGGTACACCTTC | CASSREYNAAGYTF
NA | TRBJ1-2 | TRBD1 | TRBV4-1 | TGCGCCAGCAGCCAAGAAGGGACAGGGAACTATGGCTACACCTTC | CASSQEGTGNYGYTF
once | TRBJ2-5 | NA | TRBV5-1 | TGCGCCAGCAGCTTGGGAGTTGGTAACCAAGAGACCCAGTACTTC | CASSLGVGNQETQYF
NA | TRBJ2-7 | TRBD1 | TRBV30 | TGTGCCTGGAACACCGGGACAGGCTACGAGCAGTACTTC | CAWNTGTGYEQYF
NA | TRBJ1-5 | NA | TRBV15 | TGTGCCACCAGCAGAGACAGGGTTCAGCCCCAGCATTTT | CATSRDRVQPQHF
NA | TRBJ1-1 | NA | TRBV19 | TGTGCCAGTAGTATAGCCCCATTACTGCCGAACACTGAAGCTTTCTTT | CASSIAPLLPNTEAFF
once | TRBJ1-1 | NA | TRBV5-4 | TGTGCCAGCAGCCCCTCATTAGTGGACACCACTGAAGCTTTCTTT | CASSPSLVDTTEAFF
NA | TRBJ2-3 | TRBD2 | TRBV19 | TGTGCCAGTAGTATTGACTTAGCGGGGGGGCTCGTGGATACGCAGTATTTT | CASSIDLAGGLVDTQYF
NA | TRBJ2-3 | TRBD2 | TRBV7-9 | TGTGCCAGCGGAGGCCGACCGGGACTACTTACTCCCCTCGCAGATACGCAGTATTTT | CASGGRPGLLTPLADTQYF
NA | TRBJ2-5 | NA | TRBV2 | TGTGCCAGCAGTTACAGGGCAGGAGAGACCCAGTACTTC | CASSYRAGETQYF
NA | TRBJ2-3 | TRBD2 | TRBV4-3 | TGCGCCAGCAGCCAAGGGACTAGCGGACACACAGATACGCAGTATTTT | CASSQGTSGHTDTQYF
NA | TRBJ2-5 | NA | TRBV5-1 | TGCGCCAGCAGCTTGCAACCGGGAAATCAAGAGACCCAGTACTTC | CASSLQPGNQETQYF
NA | TRBJ1-2 | NA | TRBV5-8 | TGTGCCACCAAGTCGCAGGTTAACTATGGCTACACCTTC | CATKSQVNYGYTF
NA | TRBJ2-7 | TRBD2 | TRBV30 | TGTGCCTGGGGTACTAGCGGGGGCCATCTAGAGCAGTACTTC | CAWGTSGGHLEQYF
NA | TRBJ2-2 | NA | TRBV11-2 | TGTGCCTGCACGAGGTCCGGAAACACCGGGGAGCTGTTTTTT | CACTRSGNTGELFF
NA | TRBJ2-7 | TRBD2 | TRBV27 | TGTGCCAGCAGACTAGCGGGGACCTACGAGCAGTACTTC | CASRLAGTYEQYF
NA | TRBJ2-3 | NA | TRBV4-2 | TGTGCCAGCAGCCAGACGGAAGGCCCGGGAGATACGCAGTATTTT | CASSQTEGPGDTQYF
NA | TRBJ2-7 | NA | TRBV7-2 | TGTGCCAGCAGCCTCGGTCGCTCCTACGAGCAGTACTTC | CASSLGRSYEQYF
NA | TRBJ2-7 | TRBD2 | TRBV7-2 | TGTGCCAGCAGCCCTACGCTAGCGGGAGGTCCCTACGAGCAGTACTTC | CASSPTLAGGPYEQYF
NA | TRBJ2-2 | NA | TRBV21-1 | TGTGCCAGCAGCAAAGAGAGAGCGGGGGCCTTCACCGGGGAGCTGTTTTTT | CASSKERAGAFTGELFF
few | TRBJ1-6 | NA | TRBV30 | TGTGCCTGGAGTCACCCGGGACAAGATAATTCCCCCCTCCACTTT | CAWSHPGQDNSPLHF
NA | TRBJ2-1 | TRBD2 | TRBV18 | TGTGCCAGCACCAGTGCAGCGGGGGCCGACAATGAGCAGTTCTTC | CASTSAAGADNEQFF
NA | TRBJ1-2 | TRBD1 | TRBV6-6 | TGTGCCAGCAGTTACTCGGGGGACAGGAGCTATGGCTACACCTTC | CASSYSGDRSYGYTF
NA | TRBJ1-5 | TRBD1 | TRBV5-6 | TGTGCCAGCAGCCGCACCGGGACAGGGGGAGGCCTAAGGAATCAGCCCCAGCATTTT | CASSRTGTGGGLRNQPQHF
NA | TRBJ2-7 | NA | TRBV19 | TGTGCCAGTAGTCCCGACAGGCGTAGCTACGAGCAGTACTTC | CASSPDRRSYEQYF
NA | TRBJ2-2 | NA | TRBV6-4 | TGTGCCAGCAGTCGCGACAGGAACACCGGGGAGCTGTTTTTT | CASSRDRNTGELFF
NA | TRBJ2-2 | NA | TRBV7-2 | TGTGCCAGCAGCTTAGCATACGGAGACGGGGAGCTGTTTTTT | CASSLAYGDGELFF
NA | TRBJ2-5 | NA | TRBV5-4 | TGTGCCAGCAGCCCCGAGCCCCAGGGTCTCCAAGAGACCCAGTACTTC | CASSPEPQGLQETQYF
once | TRBJ1-2 | TRBD1 | TRBV15 | TGTGCCACCAGAAGCAGAGACAGGGACTATGGCTACACCTTC | CATRSRDRDYGYTF
NA | TRBJ2-7 | NA | TRBV7-3 | TGTGCCAGCAGCTCACGGTCGGGTCCCTACGAGCAGTACTTC | CASSSRSGPYEQYF
few | TRBJ2-2 | TRBD1 | TRBV7-3 | TGTGCCAGCAGCCCCATTACTCAGGGGGCGAACACCGGGGAGCTGTTTTTT | CASSPITQGANTGELFF